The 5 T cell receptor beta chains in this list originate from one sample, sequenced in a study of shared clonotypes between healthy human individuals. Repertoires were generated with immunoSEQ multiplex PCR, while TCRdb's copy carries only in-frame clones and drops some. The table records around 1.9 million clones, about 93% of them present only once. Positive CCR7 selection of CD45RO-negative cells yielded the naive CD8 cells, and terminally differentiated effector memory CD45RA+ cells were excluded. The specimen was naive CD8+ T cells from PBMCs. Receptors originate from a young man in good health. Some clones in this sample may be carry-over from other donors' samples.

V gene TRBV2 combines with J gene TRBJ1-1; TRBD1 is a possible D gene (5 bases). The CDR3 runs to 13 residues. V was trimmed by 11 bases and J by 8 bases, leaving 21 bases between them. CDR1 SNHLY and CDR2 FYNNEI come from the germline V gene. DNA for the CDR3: TGTGCCGTAAAAGGGGAGGGCTTTTACGAAGCTTTCTTT. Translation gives CAVKGEGFYEAFF. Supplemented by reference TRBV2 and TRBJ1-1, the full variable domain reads EPEVTQTPSHQVTQMGQEVILRCVPISNHLYFYWYRQILGQKVEFLVSFYNNEISEKSEIFDDQFSVERPDGSNFTLKIRSTKLEDSAMYFCAVKGEGFYEAFFGQGTRLTVV.

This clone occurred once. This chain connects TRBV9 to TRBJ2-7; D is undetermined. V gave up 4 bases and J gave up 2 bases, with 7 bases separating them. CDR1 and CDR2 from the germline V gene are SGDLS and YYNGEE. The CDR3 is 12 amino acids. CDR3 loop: CASSTSPYEQYF. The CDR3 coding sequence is TGTGCCAGCAGCACCAGCCCCTACGAGCAGTACTTC. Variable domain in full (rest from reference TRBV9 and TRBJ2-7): DSGVTQTPKHLITATGQRVTLRCSPRSGDLSVYWYQQSLDQGLQFLIQYYNGEERAKGNILERFSAQQFPDLHSELNLSSLELGDSALYFCASSTSPYEQYFGPGTRLTVT.

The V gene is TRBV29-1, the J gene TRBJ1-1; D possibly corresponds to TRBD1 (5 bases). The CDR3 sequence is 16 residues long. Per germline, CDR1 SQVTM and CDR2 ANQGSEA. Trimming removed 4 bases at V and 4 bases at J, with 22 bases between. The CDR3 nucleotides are TGCAGCGTTGCCACTACAGGTCTTGGTTTTGGCACTGAAGCTTTCTTT. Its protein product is CSVATTGLGFGTEAFF. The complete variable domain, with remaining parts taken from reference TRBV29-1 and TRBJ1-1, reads SAVISQKPSRDICQRGTSLTIQCQVDSQVTMMFWYRQQPGQSLTLIATANQGSEATYESGFVIDKFPISRPNLTFSTLTVSNMSPEDSSIYLCSVATTGLGFGTEAFFGQGTRLTVV.

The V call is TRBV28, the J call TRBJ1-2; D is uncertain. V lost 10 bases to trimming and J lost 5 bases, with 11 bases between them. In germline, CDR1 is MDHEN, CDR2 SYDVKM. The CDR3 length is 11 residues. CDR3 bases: TGTGCCACAAAACCGGGGTATGGCTACACCTTC. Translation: CATKPGYGYTF.

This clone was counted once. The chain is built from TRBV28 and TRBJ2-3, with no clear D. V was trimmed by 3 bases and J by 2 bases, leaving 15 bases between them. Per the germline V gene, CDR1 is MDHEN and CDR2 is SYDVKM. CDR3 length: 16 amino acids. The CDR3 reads CASSLGYGLVTDTQYF. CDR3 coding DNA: TGTGCCAGCAGTTTGGGATACGGGTTGGTCACAGATACGCAGTATTTT.